The 30 T cell receptor beta chains in this list originate from one sample, sequenced in a study of T cell responses to AZD1222 COVID-19 vaccine. Assay used: immunoSEQ multiplex PCR; TCRdb lists only in-frame clones, some missing. The sample holds tens of thousands of clones, roughly nine tenths seen once. The sequenced sample was peripheral blood, obtained on day 0 of AZD1222 vaccination. Source of these receptors: an adult in good health.

The V gene is TRBV4-2, the J gene TRBJ2-7; 12 bases match TRBD2. The J segment lost 6 bases and the V segment lost 0 bases, leaving 6 bases of the junction unmatched. This CDR3 spans 16 amino acids. Per the germline V gene, CDR1 is LGHNA and CDR2 is YNFKEQ. In nucleotides, the CDR3 is TGTGCCAGCAGCCAAGATTACACTAGCGGGAGGAGCGAGCAGTACTTC. It codes for CASSQDYTSGRSEQYF.

The chain is built from TRBV5-5 and TRBJ2-1, with TRBD2 identical over 11 bases. J gave up 7 bases and V 2 bases, and 11 bases lay outside the gene matches. The CDR3 sequence is 17 residues long. The germline V gene has CDR1 SGHKS and CDR2 YYEKEE (reference sequence). DNA of the CDR3: TGTGCCAGCAGCTTCGCCGGGACTAGCGGATGGGTTAATGAGCAGTTCTTC. As protein: CASSFAGTSGWVNEQFF.

The genes are TRBV15 and TRBJ2-2; 7 bases agree with TRBD2. This CDR3 has 14 amino acids. V shed 7 bases, J shed 6 bases, and the junction held 8 bases outside the gene matches. The germline gives CDR1 LNHNV, CDR2 YYDKDF (reference sequence). CDR3 region: CATIAGVSSGELFF. As DNA, the CDR3 is TGTGCCACCATCGCGGGAGTATCGTCCGGGGAGCTGTTTTTT.

CDR3 bases: TGTGCCAGCAGCTTAGAGCTTAGCGGGGGATACAATGAGCAGTTCTTC. Its translation is CASSLELSGGYNEQFF. The rearrangement joins TRBV7-8 to TRBJ2-1; TRBD2 matches 9 bases. V was pared by 1 base and J by 4 bases, with 5 bases of the junction left unmatched. The CDR3 has 16 amino acids. Germline lookup yields CDR1 SGHVS and CDR2 FQNEAQ.

The chain combines TRBV6-6 with TRBJ2-7, with D perhaps assigned TRBD1 or TRBD2 (5 bases each). The CDR3 totals 14 residues. The V end was cut by 6 bases, the J end by 4 bases, with 16 bases between. Germline V gives CDR1 MNHNY, CDR2 SVGAGI (reference sequence). The CDR3 DNA sequence: TGTGCCAGCAGACCCGGGACGGCTTTATACGAGCAGTACTTC. Translating it yields CASRPGTALYEQYF.

The chain uses TRBV7-9 and TRBJ2-3; tentatively, D is TRBD2 (5 bases). V shed 5 bases and J shed 4 bases, with 10 bases lying between them. The CDR3 is made up of 13 amino acids. The germline CDR1 and CDR2 sequences are SEHNR and FQNEAQ (reference sequence). The CDR3 reads CASSQSSPDTQYF. CDR3 DNA: TGTGCCAGCAGCCAGTCTAGCCCAGATACGCAGTATTTT.

The chain joins TRBV5-1 to TRBJ2-2; TRBD1 is a possible D gene (5 bases). This CDR3 region has 15 residues. Germline V gene lookup returns CDR1 SGHRS and CDR2 YFSETQ. The ends were cut back, 0 bases at V and 6 bases at J, with 12 bases in the middle. The CDR3 loop is CASSLVRTGSGELFF. CDR3 DNA: TGCGCCAGCAGCTTGGTTCGTACAGGTTCCGGGGAGCTGTTTTTT.

Only a few counts were recorded for this clone. The chain employs TRBV3-1 (or the pseudogene TRBV3-2) and TRBJ2-7; 12 positions match TRBD2. In germline, CDR1 is LGHDT, CDR2 YNNKEL (reference sequence). Germline trimming cut 1 base from V and 2 bases from J; bases unmatched to any gene: 0. There are 15 residues in the CDR3. For the CDR3, the DNA is TGTGCCAGCAGCCAAGGACTAGCGGGAGCCTACGAGCAGTACTTC. Translating gives CASSQGLAGAYEQYF.

The rearrangement links TRBV14 to TRBJ2-3; D is undetermined. Trimming stripped 1 base from V and 6 bases from J, with 11 bases between. The CDR3 is 14 amino acids. Germline CDR1 SGHDN, CDR2 FVKESK. CDR3 in DNA: TGTGCCAGCAGCCAAGTTCAGCGAAGGGATACGCAGTATTTT. Protein product: CASSQVQRRDTQYF.

The gene calls are TRBV18 and TRBJ1-2; weak D call: TRBD1 (5 bases). Deletions cut 6 bases from V and 4 bases from J, with 12 bases between. CDR3 length equals 13 residues. Germline assignment: CDR1 KGHSH and CDR2 LQKENI. The CDR3 spells CASSLDRSYGYTF. As DNA, the CDR3 is TGTGCCAGCTCCCTCGACAGAAGCTATGGCTACACCTTC.

V usage is TRBV5-1 and J usage is TRBJ2-7; D ambiguous. From germline, CDR1 is SGHRS and CDR2 YFSETQ. Trimming took off 1 base at V and 3 bases at J, with 8 bases between the two ends. The CDR3 loop spans 13 amino acids. As DNA, the CDR3 is TGCGCCAGCAGCTTGACGACCTACTACGAGCAGTACTTC. Amino acids: CASSLTTYYEQYF.

This chain links TRBV24-1 with TRBJ2-1; D might be TRBD1 or TRBD2, each matching 5 bases. In germline, CDR1 is KGHDR, CDR2 SFDVKD. Trimming took off 3 bases at V and 8 bases at J, with 25 bases between the two ends. The CDR3 loop spans 18 amino acids. CDR3 DNA sequence: TGTGCCACCAGTGATAAGACCGCCGGGACGGCTAGTAGCGATGAGCAGTTCTTC. Its protein product is CATSDKTAGTASSDEQFF.

In DNA form, the CDR3 reads TGTGCCAGCAGCCCAACTTCCAGAGGACAGTTGAACACTGAAGCTTTCTTT. This translates into CASSPTSRGQLNTEAFF. The V gene is TRBV28, the J gene TRBJ1-1; tentative D call: TRBD1 (6 bases). This CDR3 is built from 17 residues. V lost 6 bases and J lost 0, with 20 bases in between. Germline CDR1 is MDHEN and CDR2 is SYDVKM. Full variable domain (outside the CDR3, taken from reference TRBV28 and TRBJ1-1): DVKVTQSSRYLVKRTGEKVFLECVQDMDHENMFWYRQDPGLGLRLIYFSYDVKMKEKGDIPEGYSVSREKKERFSLILESASTNQTSMYLCASSPTSRGQLNTEAFFGQGTRLTVV.

The chain uses TRBV18 and TRBJ2-2; 8 bases agree with TRBD2. CDR3 size: 16 residues. The J segment lost 2 bases and the V segment lost 1 base, leaving 3 bases of the junction unmatched. Germline V gives CDR1 KGHSH, CDR2 LQKENI. The CDR3 DNA is TGTGCCAGCTCACCACGGACTAGCAGTAACACCGGGGAGCTGTTTTTT. It codes for CASSPRTSSNTGELFF.

This chain links TRBV29-1 with TRBJ2-5; 8 bases are a match to TRBD1. The V gene end was trimmed by 4 bases and the J gene end by 4 bases; junction bases not matched to a gene: 5. This CDR3 spans 13 amino acids. CDR1 SQVTM and CDR2 ANQGSEA come from the germline V gene. The CDR3 DNA follows: TGCAGCGTTGTTGGACAGGGACTAGAGACCCAGTACTTC. Residues: CSVVGQGLETQYF.

The gene calls are TRBV19 and TRBJ2-7; tentative D call: TRBD1 (5 bases). The CDR3 totals 14 residues. Germline CDR1 reads LNHDA; CDR2 reads SQIVND (reference sequence). V dropped 3 bases and J dropped 5 bases, with 14 bases sitting between them. Here the CDR3 DNA reads TGTGCCAGTAGTATCCAGGGCAGGGTGAACGAGCAGTACTTC. Protein: CASSIQGRVNEQYF.

The chain has TRBV29-1 and TRBJ2-5; 9 bases agree with TRBD1. J was trimmed by 4 bases and V by 4 bases; bases with no gene match: 10. Germline V CDR1 and CDR2: SQVTM, ANQGSEA. The CDR3 is 15 amino acids. CDR3 sequence: CSVGRSTGGGETQYF. DNA of the CDR3: TGCAGCGTTGGAAGATCGACAGGGGGAGGAGAGACCCAGTACTTC.

The chain has TRBV19 and TRBJ2-7, with 11 bases identical to TRBD2. This CDR3 comprises 18 residues. Germline V gene data show CDR1 as LNHDA and CDR2 as SQIVND (reference sequence). V was pared by 5 bases and J by 1 base, with 13 bases of the junction left unmatched. DNA of the CDR3: TGTGCCAGTAGTCTCCGCTACGGACTAGCGGGTGAGTCCTACGAGCAGTACTTC. This sequence encodes CASSLRYGLAGESYEQYF.

The gene calls are TRBV4-2 and TRBJ1-2; 10 bases match TRBD1. J lost 2 bases, V lost 4 bases, and 4 bases had no gene match. The CDR3 spans 15 residues. From germline, CDR1 is LGHNA and CDR2 YNFKEQ. Here the CDR3 reads CASSRGQGENYGYTF. The DNA for the CDR3 is TGTGCCAGCAGCCGTGGACAGGGGGAGAACTATGGCTACACCTTC.

The genes are TRBV9 and TRBJ1-1; D perhaps matches TRBD1 (6 bases). The CDR3 contains 14 residues. From germline, CDR1 is SGDLS and CDR2 YYNGEE. Trimming left V 3 bases short and J 4 bases short, with 13 bases between. In DNA form, the CDR3 reads TGTGCCAGCAGCGCGGGGGGGCAGGGCACTGAAGCTTTCTTT. Translation: CASSAGGQGTEAFF.

Worth noting for this clone: Other nucleotide sequences from this sample produce the same CDR3. V is TRBV18 and J is TRBJ2-5; D remains ambiguous. From germline, CDR1 is KGHSH and CDR2 LQKENI. The V gene lost 3 bases and the J gene lost 4 bases, with 3 bases spanning the gap. The CDR3 runs to 11 residues. CDR3 sequence reads: CASSPSETQYF. For the CDR3, the DNA is TGTGCCAGCTCACCTTCAGAGACCCAGTACTTC.

CDR3 sequence reads: CASSRRINYEQYF. The CDR3 nucleotides read TGCGCCAGCAGCCGTCGGATCAACTACGAGCAGTACTTC. The chain recombines TRBV4-1 with TRBJ2-7; no clear D. This CDR3 is 13 amino acids long. The germline V and J ends were trimmed by 4 bases and 3 bases, with 10 bases remaining between them. The germline V gene has CDR1 MGHRA and CDR2 YSYEKL.

Only a few counts were recorded for this clone. The V call is TRBV6-2 or TRBV6-3, the J call TRBJ2-7; 8 bases align to TRBD2. Germline V gene sequence: CDR1 MNHEY, CDR2 SVGEGT. V was clipped by 4 bases and J by 2 bases; unmatched bases: 7. There are 15 residues in the CDR3. Here the CDR3 reads CASSFHSGVTYEQYF. Here the CDR3 DNA reads TGTGCCAGCAGTTTTCATAGCGGGGTGACCTACGAGCAGTACTTC.

The rearrangement links TRBV29-1 to TRBJ2-1; 9 nucleotides line up with TRBD1. Trimming removed 1 base from V and 8 bases from J; junction bases left unmatched: 12. Per germline, CDR1 SQVTM and CDR2 ANQGSEA. The length of the CDR3 is 16 residues. CDR3 amino acids: CSVEVRRQGVVDEQFF. The CDR3 nucleotides are TGCAGCGTTGAAGTCCGCCGACAGGGGGTAGTGGATGAGCAGTTCTTC.

This clone was observed a single time. CDR3 sequence reads: CASSHGQYPYGYTF. The CDR3 DNA is TGTGCCAGCAGCCATGGACAGTATCCCTATGGCTACACCTTC. V and J are TRBV5-4 and TRBJ1-2; weak D call: TRBD1 (6 bases). Germline-derived CDR1 and CDR2 are SGHNT and YYREEE (reference sequence). V shed 4 bases and J shed 4 bases, with 14 bases lying between them. CDR3 length: 14 amino acids.

This chain connects TRBV28 to TRBJ1-2; maybe TRBD1 (6 bases). V gave up 4 bases and J gave up 2 bases, with 17 bases separating them. Per the germline V gene, CDR1 is MDHEN and CDR2 is SYDVKM. CDR3 size: 16 residues. CDR3 residues: CASSSSLPGANYGYTF. In nucleotides, the CDR3 is TGTGCCAGCAGTTCTTCCTTGCCAGGGGCAAACTATGGCTACACCTTC.

The chain combines TRBV19 with TRBJ2-7; 8 bases match TRBD2. The CDR3 is 15 amino acids. Trimming removed 7 bases from V and 0 bases from J; junction bases left unmatched: 8. Germline values: CDR1 LNHDA, CDR2 SQIVND (reference sequence). CDR3 sequence reads: CASTSGGGASYEQYF. The CDR3 DNA sequence: TGTGCCAGTACCTCCGGGGGGGGCGCCTCCTACGAGCAGTACTTC. The full variable domain, its missing parts supplied by reference TRBV19 and TRBJ2-7, is DGGITQSPKYLFRKEGQNVTLSCEQNLNHDAMYWYRQDPGQGLRLIYYSQIVNDFQKGDIAEGYSVSREKKESFPLTVTSAQKNPTAFYLCASTSGGGASYEQYFGPGTRLTVT.

J is TRBJ2-1 and V is TRBV5-6; the D is unclear. The V gene lost 4 bases and the J gene lost 8 bases, with 13 bases spanning the gap. The germline V gene has CDR1 SGHDT and CDR2 YYEEEE. This CDR3 contains 13 residues. The CDR3 here is CASSLGVVDEQFF. CDR3 sequence (DNA): TGTGCCAGCAGCCTCGGAGTAGTCGATGAGCAGTTCTTC.

CDR3 nucleotides: TGTGCCAGCAGCATGGACGTTATAGGGGAGCTGTTTTTT. Translating gives CASSMDVIGELFF. The rearrangement uses TRBV11-2 and TRBJ2-2; unclear D gene. V lost 5 bases to trimming and J lost 8 bases, with 12 bases between them. Germline V gene data show CDR1 as SGHAT and CDR2 as FQNNGV. The CDR3 extends over 13 amino acids.

CDR3 nucleotides: TGTGCCAGCAGTTCGCTAGCCGAAGATACGCAGTATTTT. Protein sequence: CASSSLAEDTQYF. The chain has TRBV6-2 or TRBV6-3 and TRBJ2-3, with D possibly matching TRBD2 (5 bases). CDR3 length: 13 amino acids. Germline loops: CDR1 MNHEY, CDR2 SVGEGT. Trimming took 4 bases from V and 5 from J, leaving 10 bases between them.